This is a list of T cell receptor beta chains from one sample in a study of blood T cell repertoires in COVID-19. The repertoire was sequenced with immunoSEQ multiplex PCR; TCRdb's copy has only in-frame clones and lacks some. The sample contains a few hundred thousand clones, approximately 90% of which appear only once. Sequencing used peripheral blood. These receptors originate from a man in his sixties who had recovered from COVID-19. Each CDR3 is given with its conserved first and last residue. The order of the fields is CDR3 protein, CDR3 DNA, clone size, D gene, V gene, J gene. The D gene is left open where the match is weak. Clone size is stated in some rows and not others, as once, few, many or a class when expanded.

CDR3aa: CASSSTADPEGYGYTF; CDR3nt: TGTGCCAGCAGCTCCACCGCCGACCCCGAGGGTTATGGCTACACCTTC; abundance: .; d_gene: .; v_gene: TRBV5-4; j_gene: TRBJ1-2
CDR3aa: CASSPTTDRAPYGYTF; CDR3nt: TGTGCCAGCAGCCCTACAACGGACAGGGCCCCATATGGCTACACCTTC; abundance: .; d_gene: TRBD1; v_gene: TRBV9; j_gene: TRBJ1-2
CDR3aa: CSIAGGAQYF; CDR3nt: TGCAGCATCGCGGGGGGGGCCCAGTACTTC; abundance: .; d_gene: TRBD2; v_gene: TRBV20-1; j_gene: TRBJ2-5
CDR3aa: CSVGQGAGGANVLTF; CDR3nt: TGCAGCGTGGGACAGGGGGCAGGTGGGGCCAACGTCCTGACTTTC; abundance: .; d_gene: TRBD1; v_gene: TRBV29-1; j_gene: TRBJ2-6
CDR3aa: CASSRRTEAFF; CDR3nt: TGTGCCAGCAGTCGGAGGACTGAAGCTTTCTTT; abundance: .; d_gene: .; v_gene: TRBV2; j_gene: TRBJ1-1
CDR3aa: CASGTVYNSPLHF; CDR3nt: TGTGCCAGCGGAACAGTTTATAATTCACCCCTCCACTTT; abundance: few; d_gene: .; v_gene: TRBV27; j_gene: TRBJ1-6
CDR3aa: CASSSLLGQTSYEQYF; CDR3nt: TGCGCCAGCAGCTCTCTCCTCGGACAGACCTCCTACGAGCAGTACTTC; abundance: .; d_gene: .; v_gene: TRBV5-1; j_gene: TRBJ2-7
CDR3aa: CASSDTGAYEQYF; CDR3nt: TGTGCCAGCAGTGATACGGGGGCCTACGAGCAGTACTTC; abundance: .; d_gene: .; v_gene: TRBV2; j_gene: TRBJ2-7
CDR3aa: CASSHKGGAPYEQYF; CDR3nt: TGTGCCAGCAGCCATAAGGGGGGGGCCCCCTACGAGCAGTACTTC; abundance: .; d_gene: .; v_gene: TRBV4-2; j_gene: TRBJ2-7
CDR3aa: CASSIQGTDTQYF; CDR3nt: TGTGCCAGTAGTATTCAGGGCACAGATACGCAGTATTTT; abundance: once; d_gene: .; v_gene: TRBV19; j_gene: TRBJ2-3
CDR3aa: CASSLGAPTDTQYF; CDR3nt: TGTGCCAGCAGCTTAGGGGCTCCCACAGATACGCAGTATTTT; abundance: .; d_gene: .; v_gene: TRBV7-2; j_gene: TRBJ2-3
CDR3aa: CASSSQRPGQEQFF; CDR3nt: TGTGCCAGTAGTTCCCAGCGACCGGGACAGGAGCAGTTCTTC; abundance: .; d_gene: TRBD1; v_gene: TRBV19; j_gene: TRBJ2-1
CDR3aa: CASSLALAGGQETQYF; CDR3nt: TGCGCCAGCAGCTTGGCCCTAGCGGGGGGGCAAGAGACCCAGTACTTC; abundance: .; d_gene: TRBD2; v_gene: TRBV5-1; j_gene: TRBJ2-5
CDR3aa: CASSLAGVGGPPDTQYF; CDR3nt: TGCGCCAGCAGCTTGGCCGGGGTGGGGGGGCCCCCAGATACGCAGTATTTT; abundance: .; d_gene: .; v_gene: TRBV5-1; j_gene: TRBJ2-3
CDR3aa: CASSRGLAGDQETQYF; CDR3nt: TGTGCCAGCAGCCGGGGACTAGCGGGGGACCAAGAGACCCAGTACTTC; abundance: .; d_gene: TRBD2; v_gene: TRBV3-1/TRBV3-2; j_gene: TRBJ2-5
CDR3aa: CASRYGHGQGYEQYF; CDR3nt: TGTGCCAGCAGGTATGGCCACGGACAGGGGTACGAGCAGTACTTC; abundance: .; d_gene: TRBD1; v_gene: TRBV5-6; j_gene: TRBJ2-7
CDR3aa: CASRGTGKETQYF; CDR3nt: TGTGCCAGCAGGGGGACAGGGAAAGAGACCCAGTACTTC; abundance: once; d_gene: TRBD1; v_gene: TRBV6-5; j_gene: TRBJ2-5
CDR3aa: CASSLGSSGGVAKNIQYF; CDR3nt: TGTGCCAGCAGCTTAGGTTCTAGCGGGGGGGTTGCCAAAAACATTCAGTACTTC; abundance: .; d_gene: TRBD2; v_gene: TRBV7-9; j_gene: TRBJ2-4
CDR3aa: CASSQGGQIDEQYF; CDR3nt: TGCGCCAGCAGCCAAGGGGGCCAAATCGACGAGCAGTACTTC; abundance: .; d_gene: .; v_gene: TRBV4-1; j_gene: TRBJ2-7
CDR3aa: CASSLGLPTGELFF; CDR3nt: TGTGCCAGCAGCTTAGGTCTACCCACCGGGGAGCTGTTTTTT; abundance: few; d_gene: .; v_gene: TRBV7-3; j_gene: TRBJ2-2
CDR3aa: CASSVDRNRAFF; CDR3nt: TGTGCCAGCAGCGTAGACAGGAATAGGGCTTTCTTT; abundance: .; d_gene: .; v_gene: TRBV7-9; j_gene: TRBJ1-1
CDR3aa: CASSLGLGQGGVYGYTF; CDR3nt: TGTGCCAGCAGCTTAGGACTGGGACAGGGAGGCGTATATGGCTACACCTTC; abundance: .; d_gene: TRBD1; v_gene: TRBV7-9; j_gene: TRBJ1-2
CDR3aa: CASSLLSRRGYQETQYF; CDR3nt: TGCGCCAGCAGCTTACTCTCGAGAAGGGGGTACCAAGAGACCCAGTACTTC; abundance: .; d_gene: .; v_gene: TRBV5-1; j_gene: TRBJ2-5
CDR3aa: CASSFFSSQGAGGYTF; CDR3nt: TGTGCCAGCAGTTTCTTTTCTAGTCAGGGGGCGGGTGGCTACACCTTC; abundance: .; d_gene: TRBD1; v_gene: TRBV27; j_gene: TRBJ1-2
CDR3aa: CATSSGQSTNEKLFF; CDR3nt: TGTGCCACCAGCAGTGGACAGTCAACTAATGAAAAACTGTTTTTT; abundance: .; d_gene: .; v_gene: TRBV15; j_gene: TRBJ1-4
CDR3aa: CASSLSGLAGDEQYF; CDR3nt: TGTGCCAGCAGTTTATCCGGGCTAGCGGGGGACGAGCAGTACTTC; abundance: .; d_gene: TRBD2; v_gene: TRBV27; j_gene: TRBJ2-7
CDR3aa: CASSSRVQGYEQFF; CDR3nt: TGTGCCAGCAGCTCCCGGGTCCAGGGTTATGAGCAGTTCTTC; abundance: .; d_gene: .; v_gene: TRBV7-3; j_gene: TRBJ2-1
CDR3aa: CASSPNRGHSGNTIYF; CDR3nt: TGTGCCAGCAGTCCGAACAGGGGGCATAGTGGAAACACCATATATTTT; abundance: .; d_gene: TRBD1; v_gene: TRBV27; j_gene: TRBJ1-3
CDR3aa: CASSQDRRFEAFF; CDR3nt: TGTGCCAGCAGCCAAGATCGGAGGTTTGAAGCTTTCTTT; abundance: .; d_gene: .; v_gene: TRBV3-1/TRBV3-2; j_gene: TRBJ1-1
CDR3aa: CASYSGVSNQPQHF; CDR3nt: TGTGCCAGCTATTCAGGGGTCAGCAATCAGCCCCAGCATTTT; abundance: once; d_gene: .; v_gene: TRBV6-5; j_gene: TRBJ1-5
CDR3aa: CAISEIQGAPNSPLHF; CDR3nt: TGTGCCATCAGTGAGATTCAGGGGGCCCCTAATTCACCCCTCCACTTT; abundance: .; d_gene: TRBD1; v_gene: TRBV10-3; j_gene: TRBJ1-6
CDR3aa: CASSIGTMRQYF; CDR3nt: TGTGCCAGCAGCATAGGGACAATGAGGCAGTACTTC; abundance: .; d_gene: .; v_gene: TRBV28; j_gene: TRBJ2-7
CDR3aa: CASKTLGEGPGANVLTF; CDR3nt: TGTGCCAGCAAGACCCTCGGAGAGGGTCCTGGGGCCAACGTCCTGACTTTC; abundance: .; d_gene: .; v_gene: TRBV28; j_gene: TRBJ2-6
CDR3aa: CASSAEPGGNTEAFF; CDR3nt: TGCGCCAGCAGCGCCGAGCCGGGGGGAAACACTGAAGCTTTCTTT; abundance: .; d_gene: .; v_gene: TRBV5-1; j_gene: TRBJ1-1
CDR3aa: CASPGLAGESNTGELFF; CDR3nt: TGTGCCAGTCCGGGACTAGCGGGGGAGTCGAACACCGGGGAGCTGTTTTTT; abundance: .; d_gene: TRBD2; v_gene: TRBV18; j_gene: TRBJ2-2
CDR3aa: CATSRERVQPQHF; CDR3nt: TGTGCCACCAGCAGAGAGAGGGTTCAGCCCCAGCATTTT; abundance: .; d_gene: .; v_gene: TRBV15; j_gene: TRBJ1-5
CDR3aa: CASSISRGTEYSDGYTF; CDR3nt: TGTGCCAGTAGTATCTCCCGCGGGACGGAGTATTCTGATGGCTACACCTTC; abundance: .; d_gene: .; v_gene: TRBV19; j_gene: TRBJ1-2
CDR3aa: CASSYSIGDSFYEQYF; CDR3nt: TGTGCCAGCAGTTACTCGATAGGGGACAGTTTCTACGAGCAGTACTTC; abundance: .; d_gene: TRBD1; v_gene: TRBV6-2/TRBV6-3; j_gene: TRBJ2-7
CDR3aa: CASSPRQAVYGYTF; CDR3nt: TGTGCCAGCAGCCCGCGACAGGCGGTATATGGCTACACCTTC; abundance: .; d_gene: .; v_gene: TRBV3-1/TRBV3-2; j_gene: TRBJ1-2
CDR3aa: CAISAGQGYYGYTF; CDR3nt: TGTGCCATCAGCGCGGGACAGGGCTATTATGGCTACACCTTC; abundance: .; d_gene: TRBD1; v_gene: TRBV10-3; j_gene: TRBJ1-2
CDR3aa: CASSDRGPGEYEQYF; CDR3nt: TGTGCCAGTAGTGACAGGGGGCCGGGGGAATACGAGCAGTACTTC; abundance: few; d_gene: TRBD1; v_gene: TRBV19; j_gene: TRBJ2-7
CDR3aa: CASSTDLPPYYEQYF; CDR3nt: TGTGCCAGTAGTACAGACCTCCCTCCCTACTACGAGCAGTACTTC; abundance: .; d_gene: .; v_gene: TRBV19; j_gene: TRBJ2-7
CDR3aa: CASSELPLRGTDTQYF; CDR3nt: TGTGCCAGCAGTGAACTTCCCCTTAGAGGCACAGATACGCAGTATTTT; abundance: .; d_gene: .; v_gene: TRBV6-1; j_gene: TRBJ2-3
CDR3aa: CASSPPGTSPTDTQYF; CDR3nt: TGTGCCAGCAGCCCCCCCGGGACTAGCCCAACAGATACGCAGTATTTT; abundance: .; d_gene: TRBD2; v_gene: TRBV3-1/TRBV3-2; j_gene: TRBJ2-3
CDR3aa: CASSPLNEQFF; CDR3nt: TGTGCCAGCAGCCCCCTTAATGAGCAGTTCTTC; abundance: .; d_gene: .; v_gene: TRBV6-2/TRBV6-3; j_gene: TRBJ2-1
CDR3aa: CSAKQGYGYTF; CDR3nt: TGCAGTGCTAAACAGGGGTATGGCTACACCTTC; abundance: .; d_gene: TRBD1; v_gene: TRBV20-1; j_gene: TRBJ1-2
CDR3aa: CASSLDRAPYEQYF; CDR3nt: TGCGCCAGCAGCTTGGACAGGGCACCCTACGAGCAGTACTTC; abundance: few; d_gene: .; v_gene: TRBV5-1; j_gene: TRBJ2-7
CDR3aa: CASSSLDRSMNTEAFF; CDR3nt: TGTGCCAGCAGTTCCCTCGACAGGAGTATGAACACTGAAGCTTTCTTT; abundance: .; d_gene: .; v_gene: TRBV6-5; j_gene: TRBJ1-1
CDR3aa: CASSLFRGIGTEAFF; CDR3nt: TGTGCCAGCAGCTTGTTTAGGGGAATAGGAACTGAAGCTTTCTTT; abundance: .; d_gene: .; v_gene: TRBV5-8; j_gene: TRBJ1-1
CDR3aa: CASSGVQENTGELFF; CDR3nt: TGTGCCAGTAGTGGGGTACAGGAGAACACCGGGGAGCTGTTTTTT; abundance: .; d_gene: .; v_gene: TRBV19; j_gene: TRBJ2-2
CDR3aa: CASSHPTGSGSGANVLTF; CDR3nt: TGTGCCAGCAGCCACCCAACAGGGTCGGGCTCTGGGGCCAACGTCCTGACTTTC; abundance: once; d_gene: .; v_gene: TRBV4-2; j_gene: TRBJ2-6
CDR3aa: CASSQGLRNQGAREKLFF; CDR3nt: TGTGCCAGCAGCCAAGGGCTCAGAAACCAGGGGGCCAGGGAAAAACTGTTTTTT; abundance: .; d_gene: TRBD1; v_gene: TRBV3-1/TRBV3-2; j_gene: TRBJ1-4